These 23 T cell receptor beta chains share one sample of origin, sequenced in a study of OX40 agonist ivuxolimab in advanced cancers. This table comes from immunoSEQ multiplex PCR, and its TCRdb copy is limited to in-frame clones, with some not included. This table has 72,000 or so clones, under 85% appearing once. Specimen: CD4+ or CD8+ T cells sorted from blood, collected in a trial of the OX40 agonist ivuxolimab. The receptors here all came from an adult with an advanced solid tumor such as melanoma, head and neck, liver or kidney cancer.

The CDR3 sequence is CASSSPGSVPEAFF. CDR3 DNA sequence: TGTGCCAGCAGTTCGCCGGGCTCCGTACCTGAAGCTTTCTTT. The chain links TRBV28 to TRBJ1-1; no firm D call. V dropped 4 bases and J dropped 6 bases, with 15 bases sitting between them. The germline V gene has CDR1 MDHEN and CDR2 SYDVKM. The length of the CDR3 is 14 residues. The complete variable domain, with remaining parts taken from reference TRBV28 and TRBJ1-1, reads DVKVTQSSRYLVKRTGEKVFLECVQDMDHENMFWYRQDPGLGLRLIYFSYDVKMKEKGDIPEGYSVSREKKERFSLILESASTNQTSMYLCASSSPGSVPEAFFGQGTRLTVV.

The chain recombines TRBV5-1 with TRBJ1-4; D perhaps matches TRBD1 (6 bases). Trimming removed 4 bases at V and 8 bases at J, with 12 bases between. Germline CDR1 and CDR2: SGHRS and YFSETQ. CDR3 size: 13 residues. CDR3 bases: TGCGCCAGCAGCACTCGGGACAAGGAAAAACTGTTTTTT. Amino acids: CASSTRDKEKLFF.

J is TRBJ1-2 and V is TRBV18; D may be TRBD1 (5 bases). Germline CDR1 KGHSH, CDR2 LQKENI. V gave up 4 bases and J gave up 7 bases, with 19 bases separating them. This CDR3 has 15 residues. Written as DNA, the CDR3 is TGTGCCAGCTCACTTGACGGGGGTCTAGCGCTTGGCTACACCTTC. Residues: CASSLDGGLALGYTF.

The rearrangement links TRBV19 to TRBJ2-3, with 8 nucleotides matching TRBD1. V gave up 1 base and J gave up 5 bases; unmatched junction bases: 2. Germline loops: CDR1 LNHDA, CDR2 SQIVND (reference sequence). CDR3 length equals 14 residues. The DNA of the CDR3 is TGTGCCAGTAGTATAGCCAGGGGGCGAGATACGCAGTATTTT. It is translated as CASSIARGRDTQYF.

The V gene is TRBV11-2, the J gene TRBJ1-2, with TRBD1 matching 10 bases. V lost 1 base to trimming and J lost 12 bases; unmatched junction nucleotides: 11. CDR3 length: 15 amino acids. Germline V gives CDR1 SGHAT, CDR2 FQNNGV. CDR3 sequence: CASSLAPRDRGGHTF. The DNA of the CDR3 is TGTGCCAGCAGCTTAGCCCCCCGGGACAGGGGTGGTCACACCTTC. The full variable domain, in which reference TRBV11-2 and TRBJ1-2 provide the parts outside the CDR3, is EAGVAQSPRYKIIEKRQSVAFWCNPISGHATLYWYQQILGQGPKLLIQFQNNGVVDDSQLPKDRFSAERLKGVDSTLKIQPAKLEDSAVYLCASSLAPRDRGGHTFGSGTRLTVV.

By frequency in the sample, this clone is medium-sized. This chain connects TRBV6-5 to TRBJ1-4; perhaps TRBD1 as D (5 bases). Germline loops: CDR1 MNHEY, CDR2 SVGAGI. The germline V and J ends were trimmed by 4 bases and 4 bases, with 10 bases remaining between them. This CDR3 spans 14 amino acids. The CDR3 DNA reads TGTGCCAGCAGTTCGGGACGGCGTAATGAAAAACTGTTTTTT. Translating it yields CASSSGRRNEKLFF.

The CDR3 DNA reads as TGTGCCAGCTCACCGGGACAGGGGACGAACACTGAAGCTTTCTTT. It is translated as CASSPGQGTNTEAFF. The J gene is TRBJ1-1, the V gene TRBV18; 10 bases map to TRBD1. V trimming: 3 bases; J trimming: 1 base; junction bases outside the gene matches: 2. Germline V gene sequence: CDR1 KGHSH, CDR2 LQKENI. The CDR3 has 15 residues.

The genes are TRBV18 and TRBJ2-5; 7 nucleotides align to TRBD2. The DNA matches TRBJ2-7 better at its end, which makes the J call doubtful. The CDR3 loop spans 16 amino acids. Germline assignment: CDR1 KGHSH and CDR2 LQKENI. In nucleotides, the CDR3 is TGTGCCAGCTCACCGGTTCTAGGCGGGAGTGGATACGAGCAGTACTTC. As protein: CASSPVLGGSGYEQYF.

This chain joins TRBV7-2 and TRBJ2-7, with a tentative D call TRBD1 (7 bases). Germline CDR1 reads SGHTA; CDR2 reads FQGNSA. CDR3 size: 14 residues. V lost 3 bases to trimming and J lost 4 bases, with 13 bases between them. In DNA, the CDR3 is TGTGCCAGCAGCTTGAGACAGGGAGGATACGAGCAGTACTTC. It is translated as CASSLRQGGYEQYF.

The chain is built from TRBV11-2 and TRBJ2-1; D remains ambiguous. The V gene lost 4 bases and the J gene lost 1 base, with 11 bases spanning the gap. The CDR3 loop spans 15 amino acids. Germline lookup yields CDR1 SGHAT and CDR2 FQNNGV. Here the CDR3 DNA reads TGTGCCAGCAGCTCCATTAGAAGATCCTACAATGAGCAGTTCTTC. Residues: CASSSIRRSYNEQFF.

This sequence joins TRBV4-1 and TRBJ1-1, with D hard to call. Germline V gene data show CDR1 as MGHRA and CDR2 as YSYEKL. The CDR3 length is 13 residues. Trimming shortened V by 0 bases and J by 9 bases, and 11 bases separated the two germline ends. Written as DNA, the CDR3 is TGCGCCAGCAGCCAAGATAGGAGGTACCAAGCTTTCTTT. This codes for CASSQDRRYQAFF.

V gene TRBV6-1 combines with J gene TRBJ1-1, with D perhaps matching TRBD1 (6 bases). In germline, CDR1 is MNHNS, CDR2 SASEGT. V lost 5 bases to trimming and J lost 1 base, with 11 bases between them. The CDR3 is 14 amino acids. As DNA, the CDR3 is TGTGCCAGCAGTCATAGGGGGGGGAACACTGAAGCTTTCTTT. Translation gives CASSHRGGNTEAFF.

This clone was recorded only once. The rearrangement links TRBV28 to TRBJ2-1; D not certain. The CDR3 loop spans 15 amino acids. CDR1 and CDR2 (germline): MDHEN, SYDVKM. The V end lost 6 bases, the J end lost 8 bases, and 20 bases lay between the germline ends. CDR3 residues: CASRSSGLYIHEQFF. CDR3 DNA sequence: TGTGCCAGCAGGTCTTCGGGCCTGTATATCCATGAGCAGTTCTTC.

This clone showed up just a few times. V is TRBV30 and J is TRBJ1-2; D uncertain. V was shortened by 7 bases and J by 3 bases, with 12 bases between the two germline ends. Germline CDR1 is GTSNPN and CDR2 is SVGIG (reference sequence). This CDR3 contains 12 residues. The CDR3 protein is CASSGGYYGYTF. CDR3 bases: TGTGCCTCCAGTGGAGGTTACTATGGCTACACCTTC. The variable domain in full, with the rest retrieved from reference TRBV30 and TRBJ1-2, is SQTIHQWPATLVQPVGSPLSLECTVEGTSNPNLYWYRQAAGRGLQLLFYSVGIGQISSEVPQNLSASRPQDRQFILSSKKLLLSDSGFYLCASSGGYYGYTFGSGTRLTVV.

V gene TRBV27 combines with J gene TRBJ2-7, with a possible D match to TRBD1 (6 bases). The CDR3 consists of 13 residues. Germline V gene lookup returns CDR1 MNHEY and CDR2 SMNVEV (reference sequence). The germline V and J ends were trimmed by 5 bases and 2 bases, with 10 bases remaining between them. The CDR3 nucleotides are TGTGCCAGCAGTACCCGGGACACCTACGAGCAGTACTTC. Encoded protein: CASSTRDTYEQYF.

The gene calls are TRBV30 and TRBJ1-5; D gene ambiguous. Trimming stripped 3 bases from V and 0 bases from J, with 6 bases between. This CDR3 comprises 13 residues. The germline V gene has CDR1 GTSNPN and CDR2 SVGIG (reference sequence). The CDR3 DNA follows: TGTGCCTGGAGGGGGAATAGCAATCAGCCCCAGCATTTT. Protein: CAWRGNSNQPQHF.

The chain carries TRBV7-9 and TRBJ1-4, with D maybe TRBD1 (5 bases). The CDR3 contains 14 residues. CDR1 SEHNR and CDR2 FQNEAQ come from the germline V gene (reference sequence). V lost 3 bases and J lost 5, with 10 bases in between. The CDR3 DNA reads TGTGCCAGCAGCTTCCGGACACAGAATGAAAAACTGTTTTTT. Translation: CASSFRTQNEKLFF.

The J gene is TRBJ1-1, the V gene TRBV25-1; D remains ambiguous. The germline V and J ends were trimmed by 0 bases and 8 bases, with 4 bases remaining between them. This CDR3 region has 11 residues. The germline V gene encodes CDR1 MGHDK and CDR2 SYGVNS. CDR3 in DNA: TGTGCCAGCAGTGAATATTGGGAAGCTTTCTTT. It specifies CASSEYWEAFF.

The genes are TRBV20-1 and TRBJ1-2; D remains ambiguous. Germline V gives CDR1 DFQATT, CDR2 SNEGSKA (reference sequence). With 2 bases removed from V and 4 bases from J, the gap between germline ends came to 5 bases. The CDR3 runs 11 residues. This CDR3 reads CSARRVYGYTF. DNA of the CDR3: TGCAGTGCTAGAAGGGTCTATGGCTACACCTTC.

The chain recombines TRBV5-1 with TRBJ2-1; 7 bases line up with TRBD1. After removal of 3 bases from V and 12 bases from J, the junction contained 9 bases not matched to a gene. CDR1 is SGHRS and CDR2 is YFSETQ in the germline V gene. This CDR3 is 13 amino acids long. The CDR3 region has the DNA TGCGCCAGCAGCTCCGAAGGGTACAGGGGGCAGTTCTTC. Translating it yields CASSSEGYRGQFF.

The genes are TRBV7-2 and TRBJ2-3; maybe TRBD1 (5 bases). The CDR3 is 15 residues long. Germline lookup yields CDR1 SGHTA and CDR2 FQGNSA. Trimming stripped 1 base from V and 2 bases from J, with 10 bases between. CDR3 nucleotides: TGTGCCAGCAGCTTAGGGGCAGGGTTCACAGATACGCAGTATTTT. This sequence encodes CASSLGAGFTDTQYF.

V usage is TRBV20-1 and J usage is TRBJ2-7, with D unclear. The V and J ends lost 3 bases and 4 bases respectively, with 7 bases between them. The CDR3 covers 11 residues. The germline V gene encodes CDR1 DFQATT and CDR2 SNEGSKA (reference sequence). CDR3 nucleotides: TGCAGTGCTAGCTACCATTACGAGCAGTACTTC. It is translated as CSASYHYEQYF.

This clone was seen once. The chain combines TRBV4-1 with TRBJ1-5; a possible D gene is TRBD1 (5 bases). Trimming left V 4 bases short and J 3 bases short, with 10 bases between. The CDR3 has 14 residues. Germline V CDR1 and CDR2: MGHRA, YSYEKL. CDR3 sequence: CASSPGWVNQPQHF. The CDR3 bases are TGCGCCAGCAGCCCAGGGTGGGTCAATCAGCCCCAGCATTTT.